The source of this TCR beta chain is a study of T cell repertoires in cytomegalovirus infection. TCRdb re-derived calls from the reads in MiXCR, one entry per CDR3 protein. The table records roughly 630,000 distinct CDR3 sequences, around 24% of them present only once. A word on this clonotype: Antigen: not known.

Whole-study results and caveats: Dominating the ex vivo response were HLA-C-restricted CMV-specific TCR beta clonotypes.

The CDR3 has 14 residues. Germline assignment: CDR1 SNHLY and CDR2 FYNNEI. V was cut by 10 bases and J by 4 bases, with 18 bases left in between. V usage is TRBV2 and J usage is TRBJ2-3; maybe TRBD2 (6 bases). The sequenced sample consisted of CD8+ T cells from PBMCs. The origin of this receptor is a human donor in good health (CMV status not recorded). Some clones in this sample may be carry-over from other donors' samples. The CDR3 DNA reads as TGTGCCACATACTACCTCGGGGGTCCAGATACGCAGTATTTT. This translates into CATYYLGGPDTQYF.